This entry lists 8 T cell receptor beta chains sequenced from one sample in a study of T-cell reconstitution after alpha-beta-depleted transplantation in children. A library of TCRbeta sequences, prepared with unique molecular identifiers, was generated. TCRdb re-called the PCR reads through MiXCR, storing one row per CDR3 protein. The table has approximately 230,000 distinct CDR3 sequences, around 25% seen once. Sequencing used PBMCs, mostly from graft donor cells, obtained 360 days after TCRalphabeta/CD19-depleted stem cell transplant. The source is a female patient between 2 and 15 years old who had a stem cell transplant for congenital amegakaryocytic thrombocytopenia, so the T cells may come from the graft donor.

The chain combines TRBV27 with TRBJ2-7; a possible D gene is TRBD1 (6 bases). V was clipped by 5 bases and J by 5 bases, with 16 bases between them. Germline V CDR1 and CDR2: MNHEY, SMNVEV (reference sequence). The CDR3 loop spans 14 amino acids. This CDR3 reads CASSPQGWVHEQYF. In nucleotides, the CDR3 is TGTGCCAGCAGTCCCCAGGGGTGGGTCCACGAGCAGTACTTC.

This clonotype was seen only once. The rearrangement links TRBV5-4 to TRBJ2-3; 10 bases are a match to TRBD2. Germline lookup yields CDR1 SGHNT and CDR2 YYREEE (reference sequence). The CDR3 sequence is 15 residues long. Trimming took 2 bases from V and 3 from J; bases not matched to a gene: 3. The DNA for the CDR3 is TGTGCCAGCAGCTTTGCTAGCGGGAGAACAGATACGCAGTATTTT. This gives the protein CASSFASGRTDTQYF.

This chain joins TRBV21-1 and TRBJ2-7; whether TRBD1, the table's D call, matches the DNA was not checked. TRBV21-1 is assigned pseudogene status. This CDR3 has 16 amino acids. CDR3 protein: CASSKGKYRWFYEQYF. For the CDR3, the DNA is TGTGCCAGCAGCAAAGGGAAATACAGGTGGTTCTACGAGCAGTACTTC.

This clonotype was recorded a few times. V and J are TRBV15 and TRBJ1-3; D not certain. Trimming took off 2 bases at V and 4 bases at J, with 9 bases between the two ends. Per germline, CDR1 LNHNV and CDR2 YYDKDF (reference sequence). The CDR3 is 14 residues long. CDR3 amino acids: CATSRWVGGNTIYF. In DNA form, the CDR3 reads TGTGCCACCAGCAGATGGGTCGGGGGAAACACCATATATTTT. Full variable domain (rest looked up from reference TRBV15 and TRBJ1-3): DAMVIQNPRYQVTQFGKPVTLSCSQTLNHNVMYWYQQKSSQAPKLLFHYYDKDFNNEADTPDNFQSRRPNTSFCFLDIRSPGLGDTAMYLCATSRWVGGNTIYFGEGSWLTVV.

This clonotype was recorded a few times. The rearrangement joins TRBV5-1 to TRBJ1-2; 10 nucleotides line up with TRBD1. CDR1 SGHRS and CDR2 YFSETQ come from the germline V gene. The CDR3 extends over 14 amino acids. Trimming at V came to 0 bases and at J to 5 bases, leaving 1 base not matched to a gene. For the CDR3, the DNA is TGCGCCAGCAGCTTGGGGGACAGGGGTTATGGCTACACCTTC. Amino acids: CASSLGDRGYGYTF.

The gene calls are TRBV10-2 and TRBJ2-1; no firm D call. The CDR3 spans 16 residues. CDR1 and CDR2 (germline): WSHSY, SAAADI. Trimming stripped 7 bases from V and 8 bases from J, with 24 bases between. CDR3 bases: TGCGCCAGCACCGAACGGCAACTTGCCGGACCCCATGAGCAGTTCTTC. It is translated as CASTERQLAGPHEQFF.

This clonotype has ten or more counts. J is TRBJ2-7 and V is TRBV4-1; D unclear. The CDR3 extends over 13 amino acids. Per the germline V gene, CDR1 is MGHRA and CDR2 is YSYEKL. V dropped 1 base and J dropped 3 bases, with 7 bases sitting between them. This chain's CDR3 is CASSQGSDYEQYF. Here the CDR3 DNA reads TGCGCCAGCAGCCAAGGGAGTGACTACGAGCAGTACTTC.

The chain combines TRBV18 with TRBJ2-3; no firm D call. Germline V lookup: CDR1 KGHSH, CDR2 LQKENI. CDR3 size: 15 residues. V was clipped by 2 bases and J by 0 bases, with 9 bases between them. The CDR3 DNA sequence: TGTGCCAGCTCACCAAGACGAACTAGCACAGATACGCAGTATTTT. Translating gives CASSPRRTSTDTQYF. The variable domain in full, completed from reference TRBV18 and TRBJ2-3, reads NAGVMQNPRHLVRRRGQEARLRCSPMKGHSHVYWYRQLPEEGLKFMVYLQKENIIDESGMPKERFSAEFPKEGPSILRIQQVVRGDSAAYFCASSPRRTSTDTQYFGPGTRLTVL.